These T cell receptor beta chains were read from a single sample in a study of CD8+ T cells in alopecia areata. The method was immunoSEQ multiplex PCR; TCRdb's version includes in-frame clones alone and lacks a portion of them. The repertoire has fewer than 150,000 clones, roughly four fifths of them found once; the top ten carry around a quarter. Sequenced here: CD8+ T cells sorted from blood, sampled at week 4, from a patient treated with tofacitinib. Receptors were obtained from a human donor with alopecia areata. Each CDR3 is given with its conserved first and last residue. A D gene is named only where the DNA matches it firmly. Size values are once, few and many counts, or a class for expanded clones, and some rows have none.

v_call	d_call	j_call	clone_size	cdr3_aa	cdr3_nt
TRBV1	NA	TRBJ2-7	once	CTSSQDYPRRAAASYEQYF	TGCACCAGCAGCCAAGATTACCCCCGAAGGGCAGCGGCGTCCTACGAGCAGTACTTC
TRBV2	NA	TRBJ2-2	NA	CASRRSQNTGELFF	TGTGCCAGCAGGCGGTCCCAGAACACCGGGGAGCTGTTTTTT
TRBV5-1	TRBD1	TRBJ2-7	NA	CASSFRDRDSGNYEQYF	TGCGCCAGCAGCTTCCGGGACAGGGATTCAGGGAACTACGAGCAGTACTTC
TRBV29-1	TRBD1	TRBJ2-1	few	CSVGGQGVYNEQFF	TGCAGCGTTGGGGGACAGGGCGTCTACAATGAGCAGTTCTTC
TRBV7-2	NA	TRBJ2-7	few	CASSLGVTKYEQYF	TGTGCCAGCAGCTTAGGGGTCACCAAGTACGAGCAGTACTTC
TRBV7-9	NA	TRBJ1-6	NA	CASSLRGPLRNSPLHF	TGTGCCAGCAGCTTAAGGGGACCCCTAAGGAATTCACCCCTCCACTTT
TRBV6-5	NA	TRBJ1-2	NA	CASSWRSGYGYTF	TGTGCCAGCAGTTGGCGATCTGGCTATGGCTACACCTTC
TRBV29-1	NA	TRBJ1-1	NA	CSVLQLNTEAFF	TGCAGCGTGCTACAGCTGAACACTGAAGCTTTCTTT
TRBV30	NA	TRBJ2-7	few	CAWSARRPYEQYF	TGTGCCTGGAGTGCTCGAAGGCCCTACGAGCAGTACTTC
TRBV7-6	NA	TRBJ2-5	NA	CASSLALGHGETQYF	TGTGCCAGCAGCTTAGCGTTGGGACACGGAGAGACCCAGTACTTC
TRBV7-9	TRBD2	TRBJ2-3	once	CASSSSSGGAKDTQYF	TGTGCCAGCAGCTCCTCTAGCGGGGGGGCCAAAGATACGCAGTATTTT
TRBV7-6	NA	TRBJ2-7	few	CASSLGGAPEQYF	TGTGCCAGCAGCTTAGGCGGCGCTCCCGAGCAGTACTTC
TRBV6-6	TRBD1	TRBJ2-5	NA	CASIRGPRQETQYF	TGTGCCAGCATTAGGGGGCCCAGACAAGAGACCCAGTACTTC
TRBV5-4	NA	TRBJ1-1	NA	CASSLDANTEAFF	TGTGCCAGCAGCTTGGATGCTAACACTGAAGCTTTCTTT
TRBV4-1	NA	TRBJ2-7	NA	CASSQSPRASTYEQYF	TGCGCCAGCAGCCAGTCCCCCCGGGCTTCCACCTACGAGCAGTACTTC
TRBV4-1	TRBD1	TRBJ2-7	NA	CASSQGDSKGYEQYF	TGCGCCAGCAGCCAAGGGGACAGTAAGGGGTACGAGCAGTACTTC
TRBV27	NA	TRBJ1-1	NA	CASSWTKNTEAFF	TGTGCCAGCAGTTGGACAAAGAACACTGAAGCTTTCTTT
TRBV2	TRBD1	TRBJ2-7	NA	CASSESWGQPYEQYF	TGTGCCAGCAGTGAATCATGGGGACAGCCCTACGAGCAGTACTTC
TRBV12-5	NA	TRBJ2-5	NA	CASGLGTETQETQYF	TGTGCTAGTGGTTTGGGGACAGAAACTCAAGAGACCCAGTACTTC
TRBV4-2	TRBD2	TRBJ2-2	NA	CASSTGLGEFPGELFF	TGTGCCAGCAGCACGGGACTAGGAGAGTTCCCCGGGGAGCTGTTTTTT
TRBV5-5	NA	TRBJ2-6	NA	CASTSPMANVLTF	TGTGCCAGCACCTCCCCCATGGCCAACGTCCTGACTTTC
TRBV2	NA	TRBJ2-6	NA	CASSGQGNNVLTF	TGTGCCAGCAGTGGACAAGGGAACAACGTCCTGACTTTC
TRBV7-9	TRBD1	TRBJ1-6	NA	CASSLIDRADSPLHF	TGTGCCAGCAGCTTAATCGACAGGGCCGATTCACCCCTCCACTTT
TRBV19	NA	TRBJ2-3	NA	CASSISGASTDTQYF	TGTGCCAGTAGTATTTCGGGGGCTAGCACAGATACGCAGTATTTT
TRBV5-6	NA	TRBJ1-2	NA	CASSLGSHVDYGYTF	TGTGCCAGCAGCTTGGGCAGTCACGTGGATTATGGCTACACCTTC
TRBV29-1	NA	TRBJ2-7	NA	CSVQSAATYEQYF	TGCAGCGTGCAGAGCGCCGCTACCTACGAGCAGTACTTC
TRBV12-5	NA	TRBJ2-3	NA	CASGPPGEASTDTQYF	TGTGCTAGTGGTCCCCCCGGGGAAGCTAGCACAGATACGCAGTATTTT
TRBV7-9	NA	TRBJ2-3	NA	CASTLIPTDTQYF	TGTGCCAGCACCCTAATACCCACAGATACGCAGTATTTT
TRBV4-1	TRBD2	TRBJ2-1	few	CASSERGETYNEQFF	TGTGCCAGCAGCGAGCGGGGGGAAACCTACAATGAGCAGTTCTTC
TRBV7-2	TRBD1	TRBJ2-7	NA	CASSPLGTGAEQYF	TGTGCCAGCAGCCCCCTGGGGACAGGGGCCGAGCAGTACTTC
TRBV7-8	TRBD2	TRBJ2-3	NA	CASSDMAGGTDTQYF	TGTGCCAGCAGCGACATGGCCGGGGGGACAGATACGCAGTATTTT
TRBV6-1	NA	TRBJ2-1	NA	CASSDRGRLNEQFF	TGTGCCAGCAGTGATAGGGGAAGGCTTAATGAGCAGTTCTTC
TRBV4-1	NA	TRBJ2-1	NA	CASSHSDEQFF	TGCGCCAGCAGCCACAGTGACGAGCAGTTCTTC
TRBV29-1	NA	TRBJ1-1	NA	CSVVGGGTEAFF	TGCAGCGTTGTCGGGGGAGGCACTGAAGCTTTCTTT
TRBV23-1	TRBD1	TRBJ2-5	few	CASYRGRETQYF	TGCGCCAGCTACAGGGGGCGAGAGACCCAGTACTTC
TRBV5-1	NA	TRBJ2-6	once	CASSFHRALRPGANVLTF	TGCGCCAGCAGCTTCCACCGGGCCCTTAGACCTGGGGCCAACGTCCTGACTTTC
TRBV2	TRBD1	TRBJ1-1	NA	CASSDEGAYTEAFF	TGTGCCAGCAGTGATGAGGGGGCGTACACTGAAGCTTTCTTT
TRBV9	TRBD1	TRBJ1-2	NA	CASSTGQGYYGYTF	TGTGCCAGCAGCACCGGACAGGGCTACTATGGCTACACCTTC
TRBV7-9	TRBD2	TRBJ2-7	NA	CASSSSGGGNEQYF	TGTGCCAGCAGCTCGAGCGGGGGTGGGAACGAGCAGTACTTC
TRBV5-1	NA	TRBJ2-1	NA	CASSLRGRALEQFF	TGCGCCAGCAGCTTGAGAGGCAGGGCGCTCGAGCAGTTCTTC
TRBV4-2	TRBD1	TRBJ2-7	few	CASSQEEQGSSYEQYF	TGTGCCAGCAGCCAAGAGGAACAGGGGAGCTCCTACGAGCAGTACTTC
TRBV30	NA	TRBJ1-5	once	CAWSIDSNQPQHF	TGTGCCTGGAGTATCGATAGCAATCAGCCCCAGCATTTT
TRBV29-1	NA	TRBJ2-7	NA	CSVAVADGYEQYF	TGCAGCGTTGCAGTAGCGGACGGCTACGAGCAGTACTTC
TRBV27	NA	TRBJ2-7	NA	CASSLSQGLTYEQYF	TGTGCCAGCAGTTTATCGCAGGGCCTTACCTACGAGCAGTACTTC
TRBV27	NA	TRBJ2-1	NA	CASNVGASSYNEQFF	TGTGCCAGCAATGTGGGGGCCAGCTCCTACAATGAGCAGTTCTTC
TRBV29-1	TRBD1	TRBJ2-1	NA	CSAGQGIYNEQFF	TGCAGCGCAGGACAGGGAATCTACAATGAGCAGTTCTTC
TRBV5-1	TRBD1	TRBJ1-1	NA	CASSLVEAGGNTEAFF	TGCGCCAGCAGCTTGGTAGAGGCAGGGGGAAACACTGAAGCTTTCTTT
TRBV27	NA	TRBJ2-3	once	CASSLLGSTDTQYF	TGTGCCAGCAGTTTATTAGGGAGCACAGATACGCAGTATTTT
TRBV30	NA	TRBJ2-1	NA	CAWSAGGQFF	TGTGCCTGGAGTGCCGGAGGGCAGTTCTTC
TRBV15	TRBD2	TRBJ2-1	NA	CATSTGTSGFNEQFF	TGTGCCACCAGCACCGGGACTAGCGGTTTCAATGAGCAGTTCTTC
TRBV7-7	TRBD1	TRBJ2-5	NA	CASTPTGAQETQYF	TGTGCTAGCACCCCGACAGGGGCCCAAGAGACCCAGTACTTC